The present T cell receptor beta chain was sequenced within a study of T cells in Graves' hyperthyroidism and ophthalmopathy. Study overall: The blood sample was taken at first diagnosis, before treatment began. Notes on the study in general: A model using 13 V-J features told ophthalmopathy apart from stable hyperthyroidism. The model foresaw ophthalmopathy a median roughly 6.5 months prior to onset.

In its sample, this clonotype was seen many times. The antigen is unknown. Template material for amplifying TCR beta CDR3 regions consisted of RNA transcripts. The HTBI primer set was used in a first-round RT-PCR of the TCR CDR3. In TCRdb, the multiplex PCR reads were re-called with MiXCR into one record per CDR3 protein. This sample has fewer than 550,000 distinct CDR3 sequences; roughly 14% occur once, and the top ten carry about 7.7%. This receptor was taken from a woman younger than 35 with Graves' hyperthyroidism. Sequences were obtained from blood.

CDR3 sequence (DNA): TGTGCCAGCAGCCGAGACAGGGGCGGGAATCAGCCCCAGCATTTT. It is translated as CASSRDRGGNQPQHF. The chain joins TRBV2 to TRBJ1-5, with 8 positions matching TRBD1. This CDR3 region has 15 residues. Unmatched junction bases numbered 8, after V lost 6 bases and J lost 4 bases. CDR1 SNHLY and CDR2 FYNNEI come from the germline V gene.